Following are 8 T cell receptor beta chains from one sample sequenced in a study of beta chain features in type 1 diabetes. Expressed TCRB transcripts got sequenced, as all isolated RNA was reverse transcribed. This table comes from immunoSEQ multiplex PCR, and its TCRdb copy is limited to in-frame clones, with some not included. Of fewer than 350,000 clones in the sample, around 7.8% are singletons; the top ten hold more than 0.8%. Input material: central memory CD4+ T cells from blood. The origin of the receptors is a woman between 18 and 29 years old in good health.

This clone was observed a few times. At the DNA level, this CDR3 is encoded by other sequences in the same sample as well. The chain combines TRBV4-3 with TRBJ1-3; D is unresolved. Germline V CDR1 and CDR2: LGHNA, YSLEER. This CDR3 has 15 amino acids. V lost 0 bases, J lost 0 bases, and 6 bases lay in between. The CDR3 spells CASSQDASSGNTIYF. In nucleotides, the CDR3 is TGCGCCAGCAGCCAAGACGCCAGCTCTGGAAACACCATATATTTT.

The CDR3 sequence is CASSLDRYSGQPQHF. CDR3 DNA sequence: TGTGCCAGCAGCCTCGACCGGTATAGCGGACAGCCCCAGCATTTT. The chain is built from TRBV4-2 and TRBJ1-5; the D is unclear. The germline V gene encodes CDR1 LGHNA and CDR2 YNFKEQ. Deletions cut 4 bases from V and 7 bases from J, with 17 bases between. The CDR3 length is 15 residues.

The chain joins TRBV7-2 to TRBJ1-3; 9 bases map to TRBD1. The V gene's germline CDR1 is SGHTA and CDR2 FQGNSA. Unmatched junction bases numbered 8, after V lost 3 bases and J lost 2 bases. The CDR3 consists of 17 residues. The CDR3 protein is CASSFPGQGSTGNTIYF. CDR3 in DNA: TGTGCCAGCAGCTTTCCGGGACAGGGTTCAACTGGAAACACCATATATTTT.

This clone showed up many times. Other DNA sequences of this sample code for an identical CDR3. The gene calls are TRBV7-3 and TRBJ1-2; the D is unclear. This CDR3 has 12 amino acids. Trimming removed 3 bases from V and 5 bases from J, with 7 bases in between. Germline assignment: CDR1 SGHTA and CDR2 FQGTGA. This CDR3 reads CASSFPGYGYTF. In nucleotides, the CDR3 is TGTGCCAGCAGCTTTCCAGGATATGGCTACACCTTC. Complete variable domain (other parts from reference TRBV7-3 and TRBJ1-2): GAGVSQTPSNKVTEKGKYVELRCDPISGHTALYWYRQSLGQGPEFLIYFQGTGAADDSGLPNDRFFAVRPEGSVSTLKIQRTERGDSAVYLCASSFPGYGYTFGSGTRLTVV.

V gene TRBV5-1 combines with J gene TRBJ1-2, with a weak D call TRBD1 (6 bases). This CDR3 is built from 14 residues. Deletions cut 4 bases from V and 6 bases from J, with 16 bases between. Germline lookup yields CDR1 SGHRS and CDR2 YFSETQ. CDR3 coding DNA: TGCGCCAGCAGCCCGAGGGGGTCGGTCGATGGCTACACCTTC. It yields the protein CASSPRGSVDGYTF.

In its sample, this clone was seen a few times. The J gene is TRBJ1-2, the V gene TRBV2; D gene unclear. Per germline, CDR1 SNHLY and CDR2 FYNNEI. The germline V and J ends were trimmed by 4 bases and 0 bases, with 9 bases remaining between them. This CDR3 region has 14 residues. As DNA, the CDR3 is TGTGCCAGCAGTGTGCCAGAGACTAACTATGGCTACACCTTC. Its translation is CASSVPETNYGYTF.

This clone appeared a few times. The chain couples TRBV5-6 to TRBJ1-1; 9 nucleotides agree with TRBD1. Trimming cost V 2 bases and J 3 bases; bases outside gene matches: 2. The CDR3 has 14 amino acids. Germline assignment: CDR1 SGHDT and CDR2 YYEEEE. CDR3 DNA sequence: TGTGCCAGCAGCTTTAGACAGGGGGACACTGAAGCTTTCTTT. This gives the protein CASSFRQGDTEAFF. The variable domain in full, with the rest retrieved from reference TRBV5-6 and TRBJ1-1, is DAGVTQSPTHLIKTRGQQVTLRCSPKSGHDTVSWYQQALGQGPQFIFQYYEEEERQRGNFPDRFSGHQFPNYSSELNVNALLLGDSALYLCASSFRQGDTEAFFGQGTRLTVV.

The V call is TRBV27, the J call TRBJ1-4, with D perhaps TRBD1 (5 bases). The CDR3 covers 14 residues. The V gene's germline CDR1 is MNHEY and CDR2 SMNVEV (reference sequence). V shed 5 bases and J shed 7 bases, with 14 bases lying between them. Here the CDR3 reads CASSPGLLVEKLFF. CDR3 in DNA: TGTGCCAGCAGTCCAGGGTTGTTGGTTGAAAAACTGTTTTTT.